Presented here are 10 T cell receptor beta chains from one specimen sequenced in a study of shared clonotypes between healthy human individuals (dated by TCRdb to 2019 to 2021). Libraries were built with the immunoSEQ multiplex PCR assay. TCRdb took over this immuneACCESS table, retaining in-frame rearrangements with V and J assigned. Such tables are incomplete; in checked studies, under half of the missing clones stem from an unresolved V gene, and the remainder is unexplained. Recorded for this sample are 1.6 million or so clones; over 95% of them occurred a single time. The ten largest clones represent roughly 1.2% of the sample. The sample taken for sequencing was naive CD4+ T cells sorted from blood. Taken with the paper, the label for cell subset or site translates to: CD45RA+ positively selected. The source is a man aged 30-40 years in good health.

This CDR3 reads CASSPLDRIDGYTF. For the CDR3, the DNA is TGTGCCAGCTCACCGCTCGACAGGATCGATGGCTACACCTTC. The V gene is TRBV18, the J gene TRBJ1-2; maybe TRBD1 (6 bases). This CDR3 region has 14 residues. CDR1 and CDR2 from the germline V gene are KGHSH and LQKENI. V lost 3 bases, J lost 6 bases, and 14 bases lay in between.

J is TRBJ1-1 and V is TRBV4-3, with D hard to call. Trimming left V 0 bases short and J 6 bases short, with 8 bases between. The germline CDR1 and CDR2 sequences are LGHNA and YSLEER. The CDR3 sequence is 13 residues long. The CDR3 reads CASSQDEVSEAFF. The CDR3 DNA reads as TGCGCCAGCAGCCAAGATGAGGTATCTGAAGCTTTCTTT.

The J gene is TRBJ2-3, the V gene TRBV27; no clear D gene. Germline V gene data show CDR1 as MNHEY and CDR2 as SMNVEV (reference sequence). The CDR3 spans 13 residues. The V end lost 6 bases, the J end lost 2 bases, and 9 bases lay between the germline ends. This chain's CDR3 is CASRRISTDTQYF. The CDR3 DNA reads as TGTGCCAGCAGACGAATATCCACAGATACGCAGTATTTT.

The chain has TRBV14 and TRBJ2-7; D gene ambiguous. The CDR3 spans 13 residues. Deletions cut 1 base from V and 6 bases from J, with 10 bases between. The germline V gene has CDR1 SGHDN and CDR2 FVKESK. This CDR3 is CASSQVWLSEQYF. CDR3 DNA sequence: TGTGCCAGCAGCCAAGTTTGGCTATCCGAGCAGTACTTC.

The chain carries TRBV9 and TRBJ2-5; 14 bases match TRBD2. CDR3 length: 17 amino acids. CDR1 SGDLS and CDR2 YYNGEE come from the germline V gene. The ends lost 3 bases at V and 4 bases at J; junction bases unmatched: 8. CDR3 loop: CASSGPQGLAGVETQYF. CDR3 coding DNA: TGTGCCAGCAGCGGGCCCCAGGGACTAGCGGGAGTAGAGACCCAGTACTTC.

J is TRBJ2-7 and V is TRBV6-1, with 8 nucleotides matching TRBD1. The V gene end was trimmed by 0 bases and the J gene end by 4 bases; junction bases not matched to a gene: 2. CDR3 length: 14 residues. The V gene's germline CDR1 is MNHNS and CDR2 SASEGT. CDR3 protein: CASSEAQGGYEQYF. Written as DNA, the CDR3 is TGTGCCAGCAGTGAAGCACAGGGGGGTTACGAGCAGTACTTC.

V usage is TRBV27 and J usage is TRBJ2-6; D unresolved. CDR1 and CDR2 from the germline V gene are MNHEY and SMNVEV (reference sequence). CDR3 size: 15 residues. Trimming removed 7 bases at V and 0 bases at J, with 10 bases between. This CDR3 is CASKRIDSGANVLTF. The CDR3 DNA reads TGTGCCAGCAAACGGATTGACTCTGGGGCCAACGTCCTGACTTTC.

The chain couples TRBV7-6 to TRBJ2-1; 7 bases fit TRBD1. The V and J ends lost 5 bases and 5 bases, in that order; junction bases with no gene match: 9. There are 15 residues in the CDR3. The germline CDR1 and CDR2 sequences are SGHVS and FNYEAQ. Here the CDR3 reads CASSIPTGVNNEQFF. The CDR3 DNA reads TGTGCCAGCAGCATACCTACAGGGGTGAACAATGAGCAGTTCTTC.

V gene TRBV5-1 combines with J gene TRBJ2-1; TRBD2 matches 10 bases. Per the germline V gene, CDR1 is SGHRS and CDR2 is YFSETQ. V lost 6 bases and J lost 7; bases outside the gene matches: 10. The CDR3 is made up of 15 amino acids. CDR3: CASNPASGRMNEQFF. The CDR3 DNA is TGCGCCAGCAATCCGGCTAGCGGGAGAATGAATGAGCAGTTCTTC.

The chain has TRBV19 and TRBJ2-3; 15 bases map to TRBD2. V was pared by 0 bases and J by 3 bases, with 10 bases of the junction left unmatched. The CDR3 loop spans 20 amino acids. Germline loops: CDR1 LNHDA, CDR2 SQIVND (reference sequence). CDR3 nucleotides: TGTGCCAGTAGTATAGACGGACTAGCGGGAGGGCCAAGACTGACAGATACGCAGTATTTT. It is translated as CASSIDGLAGGPRLTDTQYF. Complete variable domain (other parts from reference TRBV19 and TRBJ2-3): DGGITQSPKYLFRKEGQNVTLSCEQNLNHDAMYWYRQDPGQGLRLIYYSQIVNDFQKGDIAEGYSVSREKKESFPLTVTSAQKNPTAFYLCASSIDGLAGGPRLTDTQYFGPGTRLTVL.